This TCR beta chain stems from a study of T cells in localized non-small cell lung cancer. Study observations and caveats: The highest T cell clonality was in uninvolved adjacent lung, above tumor. Multi-region tumor sequencing was not done, so intratumor heterogeneity could not be excluded. Out of the top 100 tumor clones, a median 57 were seen in adjacent lung.

The method was immunoSEQ multiplex PCR; TCRdb's version includes in-frame clones alone and lacks a portion of them. This repertoire shows about 59,000 clones, approximately 93% found once; its top ten account for just under 20%. Trimming took off 3 bases at V and 1 base at J, with 9 bases between the two ends. The V gene's germline CDR1 is LNHDA and CDR2 SQIVND (reference sequence). The CDR3 length is 14 residues. Concerning this clone itself: Its antigen is currently unknown. The identical CDR3 is also encoded by other nucleotide sequences in the sample.

This TCR was sampled from a man aged 35 to 69 with stage I lung adenocarcinoma. The sample consisted of peripheral blood, taken before any cancer treatment. J is TRBJ1-1 and V is TRBV19; tentative D call: TRBD1 (5 bases). CDR3 in amino acids: CASSIGRGNTEAFF. The DNA for the CDR3 is TGTGCCAGTAGTATTGGTAGGGGGAACACTGAAGCTTTCTTT.